The 14 T cell receptor beta chains reported below all come from one sample, sequenced in a study of shared clonotypes between healthy human individuals. Sequencing was performed with immunoSEQ multiplex PCR; in TCRdb, only in-frame clones are kept and a portion is missing. The data contain over a million clones, around 97% of them singletons. The source material was naive CD4+ T cells sorted from blood. Subset described: CD45RA+ positively selected. These receptors originate from a man aged 25 to 40 in good health.

This clone has only one observation. The chain joins TRBV11-3 to TRBJ2-3; TRBD2 matches at 7 bases. The CDR3 runs 14 residues. V was pared by 0 bases and J by 6 bases, with 3 bases of the junction left unmatched. Germline values: CDR1 SGHNT, CDR2 YENEEA. The CDR3: CASSLDGRGDTQYF. The CDR3 coding sequence is TGTGCCAGCAGCTTAGATGGGAGGGGTGATACGCAGTATTTT. The full variable domain, completed using reference TRBV11-3 and TRBJ2-3, is EAGVVQSPRYKIIEKKQPVAFWCNPISGHNTLYWYLQNLGQGPELLIRYENEEAVDDSQLPKDRFSAERLKGVDSTLKIQPAELGDSAVYLCASSLDGRGDTQYFGPGTRLTVL.

Turning to this clone: The junction and the germline gene differ at one end; a read error may be behind it. The CDR3 is CASSQGAGEKLFF. CDR3 nucleotides: TGTGCTAGCAGCCAGGGGGCGGGTGAAAAACTGTTTTTT. V and J are TRBV7-7 and TRBJ1-4; 8 positions agree with TRBD1. The CDR3 spans 13 residues. Germline V CDR1 and CDR2: SSHAT, FNYEAQ (reference sequence).

A note on this clone: This specimen includes other DNA sequences encoding the same CDR3. This sequence joins TRBV10-2 and TRBJ1-2; D gene unclear. CDR3 size: 12 residues. Trimming took 5 bases from V and 2 from J, leaving 6 bases between them. Germline lookup yields CDR1 WSHSY and CDR2 SAAADI. DNA for the CDR3: TGCGCCAGCAGTACGGCAAACTATGGCTACACCTTC. Protein: CASSTANYGYTF.

V and J are TRBV18 and TRBJ2-5; no firm D call. This CDR3 is built from 13 residues. Trimming took 5 bases from V and 1 from J, leaving 8 bases between them. Germline V gene sequence: CDR1 KGHSH, CDR2 LQKENI. The CDR3 DNA reads TGTGCCAGCTCATCAAAGGTCCAAGAGACCCAGTACTTC. Its translation: CASSSKVQETQYF.

CDR3 bases: TGTGCCAGCAGCTCCCCCTGGGAGCGGAAGTCCTACGAGCAGTACTTC. Protein sequence: CASSSPWERKSYEQYF. The chain couples TRBV7-8 to TRBJ2-7, with D possibly TRBD2 on 5 matching bases. Trimming removed 4 bases at V and 1 base at J, with 17 bases between. The germline gives CDR1 SGHVS, CDR2 FQNEAQ. The CDR3 consists of 16 residues.

This chain uses TRBV4-3 with TRBJ2-1, with 7 bases identical to TRBD2. The V gene end was trimmed by 1 base and the J gene end by 3 bases; junction bases not matched to a gene: 6. CDR1 and CDR2 from the germline V gene are LGHNA and YSLEER. The CDR3 loop spans 16 amino acids. CDR3 sequence (DNA): TGCGCCAGCAGCCAAGTCGTGGGAGGGTTCTACAATGAGCAGTTCTTC. Encoded protein: CASSQVVGGFYNEQFF.

The chain employs TRBV7-9 and TRBJ2-7; D might be TRBD2 (5 bases). The CDR3 is 18 residues long. Germline V gene data show CDR1 as SEHNR and CDR2 as FQNEAQ (reference sequence). Trimming removed 5 bases from V and 0 bases from J, with 23 bases in between. CDR3: CASSTPDWATKHSYEQYF. In DNA form, the CDR3 reads TGTGCCAGCAGCACCCCGGACTGGGCTACGAAACACTCCTACGAGCAGTACTTC. The whole variable domain, filled in from reference TRBV7-9 and TRBJ2-7, reads DTGVSQNPRHKITKRGQNVTFRCDPISEHNRLYWYRQTLGQGPEFLTYFQNEAQLEKSRLLSDRFSAERPKGSFSTLEIQRTEQGDSAMYLCASSTPDWATKHSYEQYFGPGTRLTVT.

The chain has TRBV18 and TRBJ2-7; D is possibly TRBD1 (6 bases). V lost 6 bases to trimming and J lost 0 bases, with 27 bases between them. The CDR3 has 19 amino acids. Looked up from germline, CDR1 is KGHSH and CDR2 is LQKENI. CDR3 bases: TGTGCCAGCTCCCCAAAGGCCGGGACATCCACTACCCACTCCTACGAGCAGTACTTC. It encodes CASSPKAGTSTTHSYEQYF.

This chain joins TRBV28 and TRBJ2-7; D remains ambiguous. CDR3 length: 14 residues. V was cut by 3 bases and J by 2 bases, with 11 bases left in between. CDR1 MDHEN and CDR2 SYDVKM come from the germline V gene. CDR3 amino acids: CASSFVRIPYEQYF. The CDR3 nucleotides are TGTGCCAGCAGTTTTGTTAGGATCCCCTACGAGCAGTACTTC.

This chain joins TRBV7-9 and TRBJ2-5; tentatively, D is TRBD1 (6 bases). Trimming removed 1 base at V and 3 bases at J, with 15 bases between. Germline values: CDR1 SEHNR, CDR2 FQNEAQ (reference sequence). The CDR3 has 16 residues. The CDR3 coding sequence is TGTGCCAGCAGCTTAGGGGCAGGGGTAATTGAAGAGACCCAGTACTTC. Residues: CASSLGAGVIEETQYF.

The chain carries TRBV6-1 and TRBJ1-5; a possible D gene is TRBD1 (5 bases). The V end lost 2 bases, the J end lost 2 bases, and 10 bases lay between the germline ends. Germline V lookup: CDR1 MNHNS, CDR2 SASEGT. This CDR3 is built from 15 residues. The CDR3 coding sequence is TGTGCCAGCAGTGAACGGGGCAGGGGCAATCAGCCCCAGCATTTT. Encoded protein: CASSERGRGNQPQHF.

This clone was seen just once. Here the CDR3 reads CASSLEGLGGTGELFF. The CDR3 nucleotides read TGTGCCAGCAGCCTGGAAGGACTAGGGGGCACCGGGGAGCTGTTTTTT. J is TRBJ2-2 and V is TRBV6-4; TRBD2 might be the D (7 bases). Trimming left V 6 bases short and J 4 bases short, with 18 bases between. This CDR3 is 16 amino acids long. Germline V CDR1 and CDR2: MRHNA, SNTAGT.

The chain joins TRBV6-5 to TRBJ1-2; D not certain. V gave up 5 bases and J gave up 3 bases, with 10 bases separating them. CDR1 and CDR2 from the germline V gene are MNHEY and SVGAGI. CDR3 length: 13 residues. The CDR3 region has the DNA TGTGCCAGCAGTGACGAGTTGGACTATGGCTACACCTTC. Its translation is CASSDELDYGYTF.

The chain carries TRBV14 and TRBJ1-2; 7 bases line up with TRBD1. The length of the CDR3 is 13 residues. V shed 1 base and J 8 bases; nucleotides not matched to a gene: 4. Looked up from germline, CDR1 is SGHDN and CDR2 is FVKESK. DNA of the CDR3: TGTGCCAGCAGCCAAGCCCCGGACAGGGGCTACACCTTC. This encodes CASSQAPDRGYTF.